This T cell receptor beta chain is from a study of shared T cell receptors in the human thymus. The table came from immunoSEQ multiplex PCR; TCRdb's copy has only in-frame clones and leaves some out. Counted here are some 700,000 clones, over 75% occurring once; the ten biggest clones make up around 0.0099%. V lost 5 bases and J lost 1, with 21 bases in between. The CDR3 covers 18 residues. Germline lookup yields CDR1 SGHAT and CDR2 FQNNGV. A further study also used this sample, focusing on human thymus T cells. Per that study: Donor material was obtained from healthy Finnish infants undergoing corrective surgery for congenital heart defects. Resections that were taken during corrective heart surgery supplied the thymus tissue. Thymic and blood repertoires appeared to show biased V and J gene usage.

The rearrangement links TRBV11-2 to TRBJ1-5, with D maybe TRBD1 (6 bases). This TCR derives from a girl under two years old with a congenital heart defect. Sequencing was carried out using thymocytes. CDR3 in amino acids: CASSPWTVGAPSNQPQHF. DNA for the CDR3: TGTGCCAGCAGCCCCTGGACGGTGGGGGCTCCAAGCAATCAGCCCCAGCATTTT. The full variable domain, rest sourced from reference TRBV11-2 and TRBJ1-5, is EAGVAQSPRYKIIEKRQSVAFWCNPISGHATLYWYQQILGQGPKLLIQFQNNGVVDDSQLPKDRFSAERLKGVDSTLKIQPAKLEDSAVYLCASSPWTVGAPSNQPQHFGDGTRLSIL.